These 16 T cell receptor beta chains share one sample of origin, sequenced in a study of OX40 agonist ivuxolimab in advanced cancers. The protocol was immunoSEQ multiplex PCR, while the TCRdb copy is restricted to in-frame clones and leaves out a portion. The table lists about 64,000 clones, approximately 80% of them singletons. This specimen consisted of CD4+ or CD8+ T cells sorted from blood, obtained in a trial of the OX40 agonist ivuxolimab. The receptors shown here come from an adult with an advanced solid tumor such as melanoma, head and neck, liver or kidney cancer.

The V and J genes are TRBV9 and TRBJ1-2, with TRBD1 matching over 12 bases. The CDR3 is 16 residues long. Germline assignment: CDR1 SGDLS and CDR2 YYNGEE. The V gene end was trimmed by 4 bases and the J gene end by 8 bases; junction bases not matched to a gene: 12. The CDR3, as DNA: TGTGCCAGCAGCAGTAAGGGGACAGGGGGCATTTTGGGCTACACCTTC. Amino acids: CASSSKGTGGILGYTF.

The chain links TRBV5-1 to TRBJ1-2, with TRBD1 matching 8 bases. V was pared by 4 bases and J by 5 bases, with 4 bases of the junction left unmatched. Per germline, CDR1 SGHRS and CDR2 YFSETQ. The CDR3 covers 13 residues. The CDR3 protein is CASSGGQGYGYTF. Here the CDR3 DNA reads TGCGCCAGCAGCGGTGGACAGGGTTATGGCTACACCTTC.

V usage is TRBV19 and J usage is TRBJ1-4; TRBD1 matches 7 bases. Trimming removed 10 bases from V and 7 bases from J; junction bases left unmatched: 12. The CDR3 contains 14 residues. CDR1 and CDR2 from the germline V gene are LNHDA and SQIVND (reference sequence). The CDR3 nucleotides are TGTGCCACTTCGCGGCCAGGGGGGGTTGAAAAACTGTTTTTT. Translation gives CATSRPGGVEKLFF.

The CDR3 DNA is TGCGCCAGCAGTTCTAGACAGGGGGTGGAGTACGAGCAGTACTTC. It translates to CASSSRQGVEYEQYF. This sequence joins TRBV5-1 and TRBJ2-7; 9 bases match TRBD1. J lost 4 bases, V lost 5 bases, and 10 bases had no gene match. The germline V gene has CDR1 SGHRS and CDR2 YFSETQ. CDR3 length: 15 amino acids.

V is TRBV7-8 and J is TRBJ2-5; D is perhaps TRBD2 (6 bases). CDR1 and CDR2 from the germline V gene are SGHVS and FQNEAQ. Trimming removed 0 bases from V and 5 bases from J, with 13 bases in between. This CDR3 has 15 amino acids. CDR3 nucleotide sequence: TGTGCCAGCAGCTTAGCGGAGGGCAGGCCGGAGACCCAGTACTTC. It specifies CASSLAEGRPETQYF. Drawing the rest from reference TRBV7-8 and TRBJ2-5, the complete variable domain is GAGVSQSPRYKVAKRGQDVALRCDPISGHVSLFWYQQALGQGPEFLTYFQNEAQLDKSGLPSDRFFAERPEGSVSTLKIQRTQQEDSAVYLCASSLAEGRPETQYFGPGTRLLVL.

The rearrangement uses TRBV7-8 and TRBJ2-7; TRBD1 agrees at 8 bases. CDR1 and CDR2 from the germline V gene are SGHVS and FQNEAQ. V dropped 3 bases and J dropped 2; count of bases not matched to a gene: 6. This CDR3 has 15 residues. The CDR3 region is CASSFRGQVPYEQYF. The CDR3, as DNA: TGTGCCAGCAGCTTTAGGGGACAGGTCCCCTACGAGCAGTACTTC.

The chain uses TRBV5-6 and TRBJ1-5; tentative D call: TRBD1 (6 bases). Germline V CDR1 and CDR2: SGHDT, YYEEEE. Trimming left V 1 base short and J 8 bases short, with 13 bases between. The CDR3 runs to 14 residues. The CDR3 protein is CASSLYGTREPQHF. The DNA for the CDR3 is TGTGCCAGCAGCTTGTACGGGACACGAGAGCCCCAGCATTTT.

The rearrangement joins TRBV5-6 to TRBJ2-3; no reliable D call. This CDR3 is built from 17 residues. CDR1 is SGHDT, CDR2 YYEEEE, per germline. Between the trimmed V and J ends, which lost 5 bases and 2 bases, there was a span of 21 bases. The DNA of the CDR3 is TGTGCCAGCAGATTATTCACAGAACCGCGCACCACAGATACGCAGTATTTT. Translation gives CASRLFTEPRTTDTQYF.

The rearrangement joins TRBV5-1 to TRBJ1-4, with D uncertain. Between the trimmed V and J ends, which lost 4 bases and 8 bases, there was a span of 18 bases. In germline, CDR1 is SGHRS, CDR2 YFSETQ. CDR3 length equals 15 residues. CDR3: CASSPRTQLGEKLFF. The CDR3, as DNA: TGCGCCAGCAGCCCGAGGACCCAATTGGGAGAAAAACTGTTTTTT.

CDR3 in DNA: TGTGCCAGCACCCAACAGCGATACACCCAAGAGACCCAGTACTTC. Residues: CASTQQRYTQETQYF. J is TRBJ2-5 and V is TRBV18; no clear D. The CDR3 has 15 amino acids. Trimming shortened V by 8 bases and J by 1 base, and 17 bases separated the two germline ends. The germline V gene has CDR1 KGHSH and CDR2 LQKENI.

Written as DNA, the CDR3 is TGCGCCAGCAGACCTGTCGAGACAGGGGGAAACACTGAAGCTTTCTTT. It specifies CASRPVETGGNTEAFF. This chain connects TRBV5-1 to TRBJ1-1, with 9 nucleotides matching TRBD1. Germline lookup yields CDR1 SGHRS and CDR2 YFSETQ. V trimming: 5 bases; J trimming: 2 bases; junction bases outside the gene matches: 10. This CDR3 contains 16 residues.

The chain links TRBV11-3 to TRBJ1-4; D is possibly TRBD1 (5 bases). This CDR3 has 16 residues. Germline V gives CDR1 SGHNT, CDR2 YENEEA. The germline V and J ends were trimmed by 1 base and 0 bases, with 9 bases remaining between them. The CDR3 sequence: CASSLGVGPTNEKLFF. The CDR3 bases are TGTGCCAGCAGCTTAGGTGTGGGACCAACTAATGAAAAACTGTTTTTT.

This clone was found once. The chain recombines TRBV30 with TRBJ2-7; the D call may be TRBD1 or TRBD2 (5 bases each). Trimming left V 4 bases short and J 4 bases short, with 14 bases between. Germline V gene data show CDR1 as GTSNPN and CDR2 as SVGIG (reference sequence). The CDR3 sequence is 13 residues long. The CDR3 is CAWTLGETYEQYF. The CDR3 coding sequence is TGTGCCTGGACTCTGGGGGAAACGTACGAGCAGTACTTC.

The chain has TRBV6-1 and TRBJ1-5, with D possibly TRBD1 on 6 matching bases. Trimming cost V 4 bases and J 5 bases, with 12 bases left between them. The CDR3 runs 14 residues. The V gene's germline CDR1 is MNHNS and CDR2 SASEGT. The DNA for the CDR3 is TGTGCCAGCAGTGTAGGGACAAGCCATCAGCCCCAGCATTTT. This codes for CASSVGTSHQPQHF.

The V call is TRBV5-4, the J call TRBJ2-3; D is undetermined. V was pared by 4 bases and J by 5 bases, with 20 bases between. This CDR3 contains 16 residues. Germline assignment: CDR1 SGHNT and CDR2 YYREEE (reference sequence). CDR3 sequence (DNA): TGTGCCAGCAGCCTGAGTGACCCGTCCAGGAAAGATACGCAGTATTTT. It translates to CASSLSDPSRKDTQYF.

This chain uses TRBV18 with TRBJ1-1; 8 positions match TRBD1. Trimming removed 6 bases from V and 5 bases from J; junction bases left unmatched: 8. The CDR3 spans 14 residues. Germline-derived CDR1 and CDR2 are KGHSH and LQKENI. The CDR3 DNA follows: TGTGCCAGCTCGCCTGACAGGGGAGGGACTGAAGCTTTCTTT. The encoded protein is CASSPDRGGTEAFF.